These 8 T cell receptor beta chains were all obtained from the same sample, sequenced in a study of blood T cell repertoires in COVID-19. Measured with immunoSEQ multiplex PCR; TCRdb has only the in-frame clones, and not every one. The sample records approximately 110,000 clones, about 85% being singletons. Input material: peripheral blood. All receptors derive from a human donor in a cohort sampled during active COVID-19.

This rearrangement joins TRBV5-5 to TRBJ2-3; unclear D gene. Trimming took off 4 bases at V and 3 bases at J, with 6 bases between the two ends. Looked up from germline, CDR1 is SGHKS and CDR2 is YYEKEE (reference sequence). The length of the CDR3 is 12 residues. This chain's CDR3 is CASSQNTDTQYF. CDR3 DNA sequence: TGTGCCAGCAGCCAGAATACAGATACGCAGTATTTT.

J is TRBJ2-1 and V is TRBV7-3; D remains unclear. V dropped 0 bases and J dropped 4 bases, with 4 bases sitting between them. CDR1 and CDR2 (germline): SGHTA, FQGTGA. The CDR3 consists of 13 residues. Here the CDR3 reads CASSLTSYNEQFF. The CDR3, as DNA: TGTGCCAGCAGCTTAACCTCGTACAATGAGCAGTTCTTC.

This clone was observed a few times. The CDR3 protein is CASSIRVSQPQHF. CDR3 nucleotide sequence: TGTGCCAGCAGTATCAGGGTTAGTCAGCCCCAGCATTTT. The V call is TRBV28, the J call TRBJ1-5; D is perhaps TRBD1 (5 bases). Trimming pared 5 bases from V and 6 bases from J, leaving 11 bases between. Germline-derived CDR1 and CDR2 are MDHEN and SYDVKM. The CDR3 runs to 13 residues.

The genes are TRBV19 and TRBJ2-5; 15 bases match TRBD2. Germline trimming cut 3 bases from V and 1 base from J; bases unmatched to any gene: 9. Germline CDR1 LNHDA, CDR2 SQIVND (reference sequence). The CDR3 extends over 19 amino acids. The CDR3 loop reads CASSIDRPGLAGGQETQYF. CDR3 DNA sequence: TGTGCCAGTAGTATCGACCGCCCGGGACTAGCGGGAGGCCAAGAGACCCAGTACTTC.

J is TRBJ1-1 and V is TRBV5-8; D might be TRBD1 (5 bases). CDR1 SGHTS and CDR2 YDEGEE come from the germline V gene. The CDR3 sequence is 13 residues long. Trimming took 1 base from V and 6 from J, leaving 10 bases between them. The CDR3 sequence: CASSLRGIPEAFF. The DNA for the CDR3 is TGTGCCAGCAGCTTGAGGGGCATACCTGAAGCTTTCTTT.

This CDR3 is CASSVGLAGGGLGNEQFF. The CDR3 nucleotides are TGTGCCAGCAGCGTAGGGCTAGCGGGGGGAGGGCTCGGCAATGAGCAGTTCTTC. The chain uses TRBV9 and TRBJ2-1; 11 nucleotides match TRBD2. CDR1 is SGDLS and CDR2 is YYNGEE in the germline V gene. Trimming removed 0 bases from V and 6 bases from J; junction bases left unmatched: 11. CDR3 length: 18 amino acids.

This clone was counted between two and nine times. The chain is built from TRBV14 and TRBJ1-2, with D perhaps matching TRBD1 (6 bases). Germline V gene data show CDR1 as SGHDN and CDR2 as FVKESK. The CDR3 covers 14 residues. V was shortened by 1 base and J by 0 bases, with 6 bases between the two germline ends. The CDR3 sequence is CASSQGQANYGYTF. In DNA, the CDR3 is TGTGCCAGCAGCCAAGGACAGGCTAACTATGGCTACACCTTC.

This chain uses TRBV7-9 with TRBJ2-1; 11 positions match TRBD2. J gave up 8 bases and V 4 bases, and 10 bases lay outside the gene matches. Germline V gene data show CDR1 as SEHNR and CDR2 as FQNEAQ (reference sequence). The CDR3 spans 16 residues. CDR3 amino acids: CASSYIAGGGSDEQFF. CDR3 sequence (DNA): TGTGCCAGCAGCTACATAGCGGGAGGGGGCAGCGATGAGCAGTTCTTC.